The 22 T cell receptor beta chains below were found in one sample sequenced in a study of Graves' ophthalmopathy and Graves' hyperthyroidism. Amplified TCR beta CDR3 regions were obtained using RNA transcripts as template. Second-round multiplex PCR came after first-round RT-PCR with HTBI primers. TCRdb processed the multiplex PCR reads anew with MiXCR; each CDR3 protein has one entry. In the table there are about 240,000 distinct CDR3 sequences, about 46% of which are singletons. Sample: peripheral blood. The receptor source for this set is an adult man with Graves' ophthalmopathy.

With respect to this clonotype: One end of the junction does not line up with germline, which may come from a read error. The V call is TRBV7-3, the J call TRBJ2-7; no clear D. The CDR3 totals 15 residues. Germline assignment: CDR1 SGHTA and CDR2 FQGTGA. CDR3: CASSQALAISYEQYF. In nucleotides, the CDR3 is TGCGCCAGCAGCCAAGCCCTTGCCATCTCCTACGAGCAGTACTTC.

The V gene is TRBV6-6, the J gene TRBJ1-1; D not certain. Trimming removed 6 bases at V and 8 bases at J, with 7 bases between. The CDR3 consists of 10 residues. CDR1 MNHNY and CDR2 SVGAGI come from the germline V gene (reference sequence). CDR3 residues: CASRDGEAFF. The CDR3 DNA reads TGTGCCAGCAGGGACGGGGAAGCTTTCTTT.

The genes are TRBV27 and TRBJ2-6; 7 bases agree with TRBD1. Germline CDR1 is MNHEY and CDR2 is SMNVEV (reference sequence). J gave up 4 bases and V 5 bases, and 8 bases lay outside the gene matches. This CDR3 spans 16 amino acids. The CDR3 region has the DNA TGTGCCAGCAGTCGATCCACAGGGGTGGGGGCCAACGTCCTGACTTTC. The encoded protein is CASSRSTGVGANVLTF.

The V call is TRBV10-3, the J call TRBJ1-2, with D tentatively TRBD1 (5 bases). Between the trimmed V and J ends, which lost 5 bases and 6 bases, there was a span of 10 bases. This CDR3 comprises 12 residues. Germline CDR1 ENHRY, CDR2 SYGVKD. The CDR3 reads CAISLVRDGYTF. CDR3 DNA: TGTGCCATCAGTTTAGTCAGGGATGGCTACACCTTC.

The chain is built from TRBV10-3 and TRBJ2-7; 7 bases agree with TRBD1. J lost 6 bases, V lost 11 bases, and 13 bases had no gene match. This CDR3 spans 13 amino acids. Germline V lookup: CDR1 ENHRY, CDR2 SYGVKD. The CDR3 here is CAWSPDRVGEQYF. As DNA, the CDR3 is TGTGCCTGGAGTCCTGACAGGGTGGGCGAGCAGTACTTC.

The V call is TRBV11-2, the J call TRBJ2-1, with unresolved D. The CDR3 contains 14 residues. CDR1 SGHAT and CDR2 FQNNGV come from the germline V gene. Trimming shortened V by 0 bases and J by 6 bases, and 9 bases separated the two germline ends. CDR3 loop: CASSLDLVVNEQFF. As DNA, the CDR3 is TGTGCCAGCAGCTTAGATCTTGTGGTCAATGAGCAGTTCTTC. Full variable domain (missing parts from reference TRBV11-2 and TRBJ2-1): EAGVAQSPRYKIIEKRQSVAFWCNPISGHATLYWYQQILGQGPKLLIQFQNNGVVDDSQLPKDRFSAERLKGVDSTLKIQPAKLEDSAVYLCASSLDLVVNEQFFGPGTRLTVL.

This chain uses TRBV7-9 with TRBJ2-5; the D is unclear. The CDR3 has 12 residues. Germline assignment: CDR1 SEHNR and CDR2 FQNEAQ (reference sequence). V lost 5 bases and J lost 6, with 10 bases in between. CDR3 sequence reads: CASSPSAQTQYF. The CDR3 bases are TGTGCCAGCAGCCCCTCTGCGCAGACCCAGTACTTC.

The chain is built from TRBV5-4 and TRBJ1-2; D might be TRBD1 (5 bases). This CDR3 region has 12 residues. CDR1 and CDR2 from the germline V gene are SGHNT and YYREEE (reference sequence). Trimming removed 2 bases at V and 13 bases at J, with 15 bases between. The CDR3 region is CASSFSQGEGTF. The CDR3 DNA follows: TGTGCCAGCAGCTTTAGCCAGGGCGAAGGCACCTTC. Full variable domain (missing parts from reference TRBV5-4 and TRBJ1-2): ETGVTQSPTHLIKTRGQQVTLRCSSQSGHNTVSWYQQALGQGPQFIFQYYREEENGRGNFPPRFSGLQFPNYSSELNVNALELDDSALYLCASSFSQGEGTFGSGTRLTVV.

The chain is built from TRBV6-1 and TRBJ1-1, with D tentatively TRBD1 (5 bases). The CDR3 has 14 residues. The germline V and J ends were trimmed by 0 bases and 2 bases, with 7 bases remaining between them. CDR1 and CDR2 (germline): MNHNS, SASEGT. CDR3 sequence reads: CASSEAGVNTEAFF. As DNA, the CDR3 is TGTGCCAGCAGTGAAGCGGGGGTTAACACTGAAGCTTTCTTT.

V and J are TRBV20-1 and TRBJ2-5; 9 bases match TRBD2. Trimming removed 5 bases from V and 5 bases from J; junction bases left unmatched: 9. This CDR3 region has 14 residues. Per the germline V gene, CDR1 is DFQATT and CDR2 is SNEGSKA (reference sequence). Here the CDR3 reads CSAPHSGSSETQYF. CDR3 DNA: TGCAGTGCTCCTCATAGCGGGAGTAGCGAGACCCAGTACTTC.

In the case of this clonotype: A read error may account for a junction end that differs from germline. V usage is TRBV7-2 and J usage is TRBJ1-2; the D gene is possibly TRBD1 (5 bases). Germline V gives CDR1 SGHTA, CDR2 FQGNSA. The CDR3 has 15 amino acids. The CDR3 DNA is TGTGCCAGCAGCTCGCCGGCGGGGGGTAGCTATGGCCACACCTTC. It specifies CASSSPAGGSYGHTF.

The J gene is TRBJ1-2, the V gene TRBV5-1, with 9 bases that match TRBD1. CDR3 length: 17 residues. Germline values: CDR1 SGHRS, CDR2 YFSETQ. The trim removed 6 bases at V and 2 bases at J, leaving 14 bases unmatched. In DNA form, the CDR3 reads TGCGCCAGCACCCCCGCCGGGACAGGGATACAAAACTATGGCTACACCTTC. This sequence encodes CASTPAGTGIQNYGYTF.

V usage is TRBV20-1 and J usage is TRBJ1-4; D is unclear. V gave up 3 bases and J gave up 3 bases, with 11 bases separating them. Germline CDR1 is DFQATT and CDR2 is SNEGSKA (reference sequence). The CDR3 totals 14 residues. CDR3 in DNA: TGCAGTGCTAGCCCGGGATCGTCTAATGAAAAACTGTTTTTT. As protein: CSASPGSSNEKLFF.

This clonotype was seen just once. This chain joins TRBV12-3 or TRBV12-4 and TRBJ1-6; 7 positions match TRBD1. V lost 6 bases to trimming and J lost 0 bases; unmatched junction nucleotides: 5. The CDR3 loop spans 16 amino acids. Here the CDR3 reads CASRMTGYSYNSPLHF. CDR3 sequence (DNA): TGTGCCAGCAGGATGACAGGGTACTCCTATAATTCACCCCTCCACTTT.

The V gene is TRBV7-9, the J gene TRBJ2-5; tentatively, D is TRBD1 or TRBD2 (5 bases each). Germline assignment: CDR1 SEHNR and CDR2 FQNEAQ (reference sequence). This CDR3 has 16 residues. V lost 7 bases and J 5 bases, leaving 23 bases between the germline ends. The chain's CDR3 is CASTTTRAGPRETQYF. DNA of the CDR3: TGTGCCAGCACCACCACTAGGGCAGGGCCCCGGGAGACCCAGTACTTC.

Many counts were recorded for this clonotype. V gene TRBV6-2 or TRBV6-3 combines with J gene TRBJ2-7; no definite D call. The CDR3 is made up of 11 amino acids. The V and J ends lost 10 bases and 0 bases respectively, with 7 bases between them. The V gene's germline CDR1 is MNHEY and CDR2 SVGEGT. DNA of the CDR3: TGTGCCACCACAGACTCCTACGAGCAGTACTTC. Translated, it gives CATTDSYEQYF.

This clonotype was counted only a few times. CDR3 in DNA: TGTGCCAGCAGCTCTGAGGGGCTTCTGGATGGCTACACCTTC. Encoded protein: CASSSEGLLDGYTF. The chain uses TRBV7-9 and TRBJ1-2; the D gene is possibly TRBD1 (5 bases). The CDR3 has 14 residues. Germline loops: CDR1 SEHNR, CDR2 FQNEAQ (reference sequence). The V end lost 4 bases, the J end lost 6 bases, and 15 bases lay between the germline ends. The variable domain in full, completed from reference TRBV7-9 and TRBJ1-2, reads DTGVSQNPRHKITKRGQNVTFRCDPISEHNRLYWYRQTLGQGPEFLTYFQNEAQLEKSRLLSDRFSAERPKGSFSTLEIQRTEQGDSAMYLCASSSEGLLDGYTFGSGTRLTVV.

This clonotype showed up just a few times. The rearrangement joins TRBV7-9 to TRBJ1-3; D gene ambiguous. V was trimmed by 3 bases and J by 1 base, leaving 10 bases between them. Germline V gives CDR1 SEHNR, CDR2 FQNEAQ (reference sequence). The CDR3 runs to 15 residues. CDR3 in DNA: TGTGCCAGCAGCTTTCGTGGGGAATCTGGAAACACCATATATTTT. Protein product: CASSFRGESGNTIYF.

The chain combines TRBV20-1 with TRBJ1-5; no definite D call. CDR3 length: 15 amino acids. V shed 4 bases and J shed 0 bases, with 13 bases lying between them. Germline V lookup: CDR1 DFQATT, CDR2 SNEGSKA (reference sequence). The CDR3 loop reads CSAKEAQVSNQPQHF. DNA of the CDR3: TGCAGTGCTAAGGAGGCCCAGGTTAGCAATCAGCCCCAGCATTTT.

The CDR3 loop reads CATSSGPSGETQYF. CDR3 nucleotides: TGTGCCACCAGCAGTGGACCTAGCGGAGAGACCCAGTACTTC. The V and J genes are TRBV15 and TRBJ2-7; 7 bases are a match to TRBD2. The J call is doubtful: the DNA matches TRBJ2-5 better. CDR3 length equals 14 residues. Germline-derived CDR1 and CDR2 are LNHNV and YYDKDF (reference sequence).

The J gene is TRBJ2-5, the V gene TRBV20-1; 10 nucleotides match TRBD2. The CDR3 spans 14 residues. Trimming cost V 3 bases and J 1 base; bases outside gene matches: 2. CDR1 and CDR2 (germline): DFQATT, SNEGSKA (reference sequence). The CDR3, as DNA: TGCAGTGCTAGCTTAGCGGGGGGCCAAGAGACCCAGTACTTC. It encodes CSASLAGGQETQYF.

This clonotype was observed a handful of times. The chain uses TRBV20-1 and TRBJ1-5, with D hard to call. CDR1 is DFQATT, CDR2 SNEGSKA, per germline (reference sequence). V was cut by 4 bases and J by 2 bases, with 9 bases left in between. CDR3 length equals 13 residues. CDR3 protein: CSATTSGNQPQHF. The CDR3 DNA reads as TGCAGTGCTACCACAAGTGGCAATCAGCCCCAGCATTTT.